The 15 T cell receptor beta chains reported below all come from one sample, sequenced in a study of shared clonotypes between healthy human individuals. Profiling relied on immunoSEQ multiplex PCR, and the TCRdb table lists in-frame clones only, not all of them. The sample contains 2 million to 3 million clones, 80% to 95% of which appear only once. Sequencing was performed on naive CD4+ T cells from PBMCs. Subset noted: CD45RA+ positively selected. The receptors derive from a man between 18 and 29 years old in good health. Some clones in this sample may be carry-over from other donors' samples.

CDR3 sequence (DNA): TGCGCCAGCAGTCCGGGACAGGGGTTCGCTAACTATGGCTACACCTTC. Translated, it gives CASSPGQGFANYGYTF. The V gene is TRBV5-1, the J gene TRBJ1-2; TRBD1 agrees at 10 bases. The CDR3 has 16 amino acids. Germline V CDR1 and CDR2: SGHRS, YFSETQ. After removal of 5 bases from V and 0 bases from J, the junction contained 7 bases not matched to a gene. Full variable domain (outside the CDR3, taken from reference TRBV5-1 and TRBJ1-2): KAGVTQTPRYLIKTRGQQVTLSCSPISGHRSVSWYQQTPGQGLQFLFEYFSETQRNKGNFPGRFSGRQFSNSRSEMNVSTLELGDSALYLCASSPGQGFANYGYTFGSGTRLTVV.

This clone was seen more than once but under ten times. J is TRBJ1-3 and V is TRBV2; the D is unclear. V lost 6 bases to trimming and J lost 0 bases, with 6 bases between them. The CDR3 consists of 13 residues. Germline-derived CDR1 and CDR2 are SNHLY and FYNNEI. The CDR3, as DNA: TGTGCCAGCAGCCCGGACTCTGGAAACACCATATATTTT. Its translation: CASSPDSGNTIYF.

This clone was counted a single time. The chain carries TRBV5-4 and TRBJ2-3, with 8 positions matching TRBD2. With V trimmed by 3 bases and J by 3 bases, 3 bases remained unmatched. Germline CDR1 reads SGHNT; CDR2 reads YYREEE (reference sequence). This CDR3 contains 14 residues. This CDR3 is CASSSIAGTDTQYF. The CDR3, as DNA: TGTGCCAGCAGCTCGATAGCGGGGACAGATACGCAGTATTTT.

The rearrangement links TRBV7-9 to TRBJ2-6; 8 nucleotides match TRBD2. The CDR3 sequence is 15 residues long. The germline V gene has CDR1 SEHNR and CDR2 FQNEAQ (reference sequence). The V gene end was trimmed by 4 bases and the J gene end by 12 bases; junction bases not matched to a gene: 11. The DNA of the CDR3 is TGTGCCAGCAGCTCGGATAAAGCGGGGGTTTTCGTCCTGACTTTC. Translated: CASSSDKAGVFVLTF.

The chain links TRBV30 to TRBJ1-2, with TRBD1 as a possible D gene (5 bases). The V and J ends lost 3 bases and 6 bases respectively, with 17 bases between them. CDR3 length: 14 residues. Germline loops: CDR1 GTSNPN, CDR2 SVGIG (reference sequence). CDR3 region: CAWRRDVQGNGYTF. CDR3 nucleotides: TGTGCCTGGAGGCGGGACGTCCAAGGCAATGGCTACACCTTC.

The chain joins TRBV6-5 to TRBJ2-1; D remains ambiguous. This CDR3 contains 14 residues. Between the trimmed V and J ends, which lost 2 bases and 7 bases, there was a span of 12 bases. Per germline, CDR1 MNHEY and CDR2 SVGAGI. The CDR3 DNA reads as TGTGCCAGCAGTTACGACGGAGTTAGGAATGAGCAGTTCTTC. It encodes CASSYDGVRNEQFF.

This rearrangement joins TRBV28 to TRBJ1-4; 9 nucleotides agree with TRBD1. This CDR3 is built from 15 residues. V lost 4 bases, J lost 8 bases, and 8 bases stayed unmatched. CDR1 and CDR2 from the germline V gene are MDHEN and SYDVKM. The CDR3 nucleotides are TGTGCCAGCAGTTCGCCGGGACAGGGCCCCGAAAAACTGTTTTTT. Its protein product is CASSSPGQGPEKLFF.

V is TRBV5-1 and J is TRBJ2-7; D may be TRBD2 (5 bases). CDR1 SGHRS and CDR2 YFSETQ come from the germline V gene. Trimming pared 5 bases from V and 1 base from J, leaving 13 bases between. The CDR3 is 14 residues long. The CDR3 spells CASSALANSYEQYF. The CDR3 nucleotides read TGCGCCAGCAGTGCGTTAGCGAATTCCTACGAGCAGTACTTC.

The CDR3 loop reads CASTIAGGPGLDTQYF. CDR3 nucleotide sequence: TGTGCCAGCACTATAGCGGGAGGGCCCGGCTTAGATACGCAGTATTTT. The rearrangement uses TRBV28 and TRBJ2-3, with 11 bases identical to TRBD2. With V trimmed by 7 bases and J by 5 bases, 11 bases remained unmatched. Germline loops: CDR1 MDHEN, CDR2 SYDVKM. The CDR3 runs 16 residues. The whole variable domain, remainder taken from reference TRBV28 and TRBJ2-3, is DVKVTQSSRYLVKRTGEKVFLECVQDMDHENMFWYRQDPGLGLRLIYFSYDVKMKEKGDIPEGYSVSREKKERFSLILESASTNQTSMYLCASTIAGGPGLDTQYFGPGTRLTVL.

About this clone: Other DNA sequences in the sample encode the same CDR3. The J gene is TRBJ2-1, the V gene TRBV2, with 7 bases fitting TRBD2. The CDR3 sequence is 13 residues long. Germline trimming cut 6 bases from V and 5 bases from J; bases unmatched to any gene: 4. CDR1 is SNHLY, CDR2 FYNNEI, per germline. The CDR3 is CASRRDYNNEQFF. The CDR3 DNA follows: TGTGCCAGCAGGAGGGACTACAACAATGAGCAGTTCTTC. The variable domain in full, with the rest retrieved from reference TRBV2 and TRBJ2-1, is EPEVTQTPSHQVTQMGQEVILRCVPISNHLYFYWYRQILGQKVEFLVSFYNNEISEKSEIFDDQFSVERPDGSNFTLKIRSTKLEDSAMYFCASRRDYNNEQFFGPGTRLTVL.

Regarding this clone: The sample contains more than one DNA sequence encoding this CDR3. The CDR3: CASSVGPGVSYEQYF. DNA of the CDR3: TGTGCCAGCAGCGTAGGCCCAGGGGTCTCCTACGAGCAGTACTTC. V gene TRBV9 combines with J gene TRBJ2-7; D perhaps matches TRBD1 (6 bases). Germline lookup yields CDR1 SGDLS and CDR2 YYNGEE. The CDR3 covers 15 residues. Trimming left V 0 bases short and J 0 bases short, with 10 bases between.

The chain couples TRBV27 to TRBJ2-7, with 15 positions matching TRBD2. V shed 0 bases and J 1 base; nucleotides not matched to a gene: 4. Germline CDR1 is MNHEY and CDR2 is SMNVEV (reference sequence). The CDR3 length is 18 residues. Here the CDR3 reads CASSLSGLAGGGSYEQYF. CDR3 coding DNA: TGTGCCAGCAGTTTATCGGGACTAGCGGGAGGAGGGTCCTACGAGCAGTACTTC.

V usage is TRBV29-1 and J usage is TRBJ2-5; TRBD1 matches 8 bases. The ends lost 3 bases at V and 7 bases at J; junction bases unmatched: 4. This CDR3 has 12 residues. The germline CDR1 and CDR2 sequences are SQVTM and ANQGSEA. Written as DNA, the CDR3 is TGCAGCGTTGAGGGACAGGCCGGGACCCAGTACTTC. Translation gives CSVEGQAGTQYF. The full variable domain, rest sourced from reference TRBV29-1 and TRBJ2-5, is SAVISQKPSRDICQRGTSLTIQCQVDSQVTMMFWYRQQPGQSLTLIATANQGSEATYESGFVIDKFPISRPNLTFSTLTVSNMSPEDSSIYLCSVEGQAGTQYFGPGTRLLVL.

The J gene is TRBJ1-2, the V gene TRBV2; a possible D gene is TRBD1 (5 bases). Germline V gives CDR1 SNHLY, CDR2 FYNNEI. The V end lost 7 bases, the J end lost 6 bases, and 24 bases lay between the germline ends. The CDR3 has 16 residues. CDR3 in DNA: TGTGCCAGCACCCTAGAGAAGGGGCCCTTGGTTGATGGCTACACCTTC. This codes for CASTLEKGPLVDGYTF.

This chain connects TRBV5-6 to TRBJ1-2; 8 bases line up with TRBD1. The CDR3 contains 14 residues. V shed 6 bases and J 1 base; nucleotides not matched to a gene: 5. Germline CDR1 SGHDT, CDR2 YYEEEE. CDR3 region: CASTWTGNNYGYTF. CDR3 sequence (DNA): TGTGCCAGCACCTGGACAGGGAATAACTATGGCTACACCTTC.